These 23 T cell receptor beta chains came from one sample sequenced in a study of tumor and adjacent non-tumor tissue in lung cancer. The template was RNA from unsorted bulk tissue. More than 3 cm separated this lung sample from the edge of the tumor. TCRbeta libraries were built with three rounds of nested PCR, modified from ARM-PCR. MiXCR, applied by TCRdb to the multiplex PCR reads, yields one record per CDR3 protein. The sample records some 80,000 distinct CDR3 sequences, 65% to 85% being singletons. The sample was distant non-tumor lung tissue. The receptor source for this set is a man between 60 and 75 years old with non-small cell lung cancer.

In the case of this clonotype: One end of the junction does not line up with germline, which may come from a read error. This chain connects TRBV20-1 to TRBJ2-3; 9 bases agree with TRBD2. The CDR3 is made up of 15 amino acids. Per germline, CDR1 DFQATT and CDR2 SNEGSKA (reference sequence). The chain's CDR3 is CSARVSGGWTDMQYF. The CDR3 DNA follows: TGCAGTGCTAGAGTCAGCGGGGGGTGGACAGATATGCAGTATTTT.

Of note for this clonotype: Compared with germline, one end of the junction differs, possibly owing to a read error. Written as DNA, the CDR3 is TGTGCCAGCAGCCGGGTGGGACAGGCCTACGAATCCTACAAGCAGTACTTC. Translating it yields CASSRVGQAYESYKQYF. This chain links TRBV11-2 with TRBJ2-7; 8 bases align to TRBD1. Germline V gives CDR1 SGHAT, CDR2 FQNNGV. The CDR3 sequence is 17 residues long. Drawing the rest from reference TRBV11-2 and TRBJ2-7, the complete variable domain is EAGVAQSPRYKIIEKRQSVAFWCNPISGHATLYWYQQILGQGPKLLIQFQNNGVVDDSQLPKDRFSAERLKGVDSTLKIQPAKLEDSAVYLCASSRVGQAYESYKQYFGPGTRLTVT.

For this clonotype: An end of the junction does not agree with germline; a read error may underlie this. The V gene is TRBV5-1, the J gene TRBJ2-7, with 8 bases aligning to TRBD2. CDR3 length equals 17 residues. Germline lookup yields CDR1 SGHRS and CDR2 YFSETQ. The CDR3 protein is CDSSFPSGGPFSYEQYF. CDR3 sequence (DNA): TGCGACAGCAGCTTTCCCAGCGGGGGCCCCTTTTCCTACGAGCAGTACTTC.

In the case of this clonotype: At one boundary the junction diverges from the germline segment, which might be a read error. In nucleotides, the CDR3 is TGCGCCAACAGCTTAGCGACAGCTCTCTATGGCTACACCTTC. This codes for CANSLATALYGYTF. This rearrangement joins TRBV5-1 to TRBJ1-2, with D tentatively TRBD1 (5 bases). This CDR3 spans 14 amino acids. CDR1 is SGHRS and CDR2 is YFSETQ in the germline V gene.

For this clonotype: One end of the junction is discordant with germline, which a read error may explain. CDR3 amino acids: CSVSAVTYKHYF. CDR3 DNA: TGCAGTGTTAGTGCGGTCACCTACAAGCATTACTTC. The J gene is TRBJ2-7, the V gene TRBV20-1; D is unresolved. Germline V gives CDR1 DFQATT, CDR2 SNEGSKA (reference sequence). The CDR3 runs to 12 residues.

This clonotype was seen a single time. At one boundary the junction diverges from the germline segment, which might be a read error. This rearrangement joins TRBV4-3 to TRBJ2-3; 8 nucleotides line up with TRBD1. This CDR3 comprises 17 residues. CDR1 and CDR2 (germline): LGHNA, YSLEER. DNA of the CDR3: TGCTCCAGCAGCCAATGGGGTACGGGACAGGAGGCTAATACGCAGTATTTT. This encodes CSSSQWGTGQEANTQYF.

Note on this clonotype: An end of the junction does not agree with germline; a read error may underlie this. This rearrangement joins TRBV6-1 to TRBJ2-7, with D possibly matching TRBD1 (7 bases). Looked up from germline, CDR1 is MNHNS and CDR2 is SASEGT. This CDR3 has 15 amino acids. CDR3 sequence: CASSEPGTAGDEQYF. CDR3 in DNA: TGTGCCAGCAGTGAACCCGGGACAGCGGGCGACGAGCAGTATTTC.

Comments on this clonotype: Germline is not matched at one junction end, which may reflect a read error. The chain couples TRBV11-3 to TRBJ2-2; D may be TRBD1 (5 bases). The CDR3 length is 15 residues. Germline CDR1 and CDR2: SGHNT and YENEEA. CDR3 DNA sequence: TGTGCCACCAGCGTGGGCAGGGTCCCTTCCGGGGAGCTGTTTTTT. As protein: CATSVGRVPSGELFF. The full variable domain, completed using reference TRBV11-3 and TRBJ2-2, is EAGVVQSPRYKIIEKKQPVAFWCNPISGHNTLYWYLQNLGQGPELLIRYENEEAVDDSQLPKDRFSAERLKGVDSTLKIQPAELGDSAVYLCATSVGRVPSGELFFGEGSRLTVL.

Of note for this clonotype: A read error may produce the germline difference seen at one junction end. V usage is TRBV11-2 and J usage is TRBJ2-5, with TRBD1 as a possible D gene (6 bases). The length of the CDR3 is 14 residues. Germline-derived CDR1 and CDR2 are SGHAT and FQNNGV. In DNA form, the CDR3 reads TGTGCCAGCAGCTATGGACAGATCCAAGAGACCCAATATTTC. Translated: CASSYGQIQETQYF.

This clonotype was recorded once. J is TRBJ2-3 and V is TRBV6-1; D ambiguous. CDR1 is MNHNS and CDR2 is SASEGT in the germline V gene. The CDR3 length is 15 residues. The CDR3 reads CFNSDPALGADTQYF. The DNA for the CDR3 is TGTTTCAACAGTGATCCGGCTCTTGGGGCAGATACGCAGTATTTT.

Worth noting for this clonotype: An end of the junction differs from the germline gene, which may be a read error. The chain employs TRBV11-2 and TRBJ2-6, with D hard to call. The CDR3 extends over 19 amino acids. Germline values: CDR1 SGHAT, CDR2 FQNNGV. The CDR3 DNA follows: TGTGCCAGCAGCTTAGTTCCAGAGGATAGGCCCTCTGGGACCAACGTCCTGACTTTC. Translation: CASSLVPEDRPSGTNVLTF.

Concerning this clonotype itself: Compared with germline, one end of the junction differs, possibly owing to a read error. The CDR3 region has the DNA TGTGCCAGCGGTTACTCGGGTACTGGTCAGAGATACGAGCAGTACTTC. The encoded protein is CASGYSGTGQRYEQYF. The chain uses TRBV6-5 and TRBJ2-7, with D unresolved. There are 16 residues in the CDR3. Germline CDR1 MNHEY, CDR2 SVGAGI.

Concerning this clonotype: At one end the junction does not follow the germline gene, possibly because of a read error. The gene calls are TRBV11-3 and TRBJ2-1; TRBD2 matches 9 bases. This CDR3 spans 17 amino acids. Looked up from germline, CDR1 is SGHNT and CDR2 is YENEEA. The CDR3 spells CATSLDRLAAVGNEQFF. CDR3 DNA sequence: TGTGCCACCAGCTTAGATCGACTAGCGGCAGTAGGTAATGAACAGTTCTTC.

This clonotype was seen a single time. A much bigger clone sits one base away, suggesting this may be a read error. The J gene is TRBJ2-3, the V gene TRBV2; D is unresolved. From germline, CDR1 is SNHLY and CDR2 FYNNEI. This CDR3 spans 13 amino acids. The CDR3 loop is CANSVDSKDTQYF. The CDR3 DNA is TGTGCCAACAGTGTCGACTCCAAAGATACGCAGTATTTT.

Worth noting for this clonotype: An end of the junction differs from the germline gene, which may be a read error. This chain joins TRBV5-4 and TRBJ1-5; a weak D match, TRBD1 (5 bases). Germline V CDR1 and CDR2: SGHNT, YYREEE (reference sequence). The CDR3 extends over 15 amino acids. CDR3 DNA sequence: TGTGCCAACAGCTTTTTTGGGGGAAGCAACCAGCCCCAGCATTTT. This sequence encodes CANSFFGGSNQPQHF.

Details on this clonotype: The conserved phenylalanine or tryptophan normally closing the CDR3 is absent here, so this likely arose from a read error. The rearrangement links TRBV6-1 to TRBJ2-3; D might be TRBD2 (5 bases). Trimming took off 11 bases at V and 3 bases at J, with 21 bases between the two ends. Germline V gives CDR1 MNHNS, CDR2 SASEGT. The CDR3 length is 15 residues. This chain's CDR3 is CACSENPRGTDTQYY. Written as DNA, the CDR3 is TGTGCCTGTAGTGAAAACCCCCGGGGAACAGATACGCAGTATTAT.

Details on this clonotype: An end of the junction differs from the germline gene, which may be a read error. This chain links TRBV5-4 with TRBJ2-7; no clear D gene. The CDR3 extends over 12 amino acids. CDR1 and CDR2 (germline): SGHNT, YYREEE (reference sequence). The CDR3 coding sequence is TGTGCCAGCAGTTTGTACAGCTACGAACAGCACTTC. Translated, it gives CASSLYSYEQHF.

This clonotype was recorded once. This CDR3 fails to terminate in the conserved phenylalanine or tryptophan, so it likely reflects a read error. V gene TRBV20-1 combines with J gene TRBJ1-2; TRBD1 is a possible D gene (5 bases). CDR1 DFQATT and CDR2 SNEGSKA come from the germline V gene (reference sequence). The CDR3 length is 13 residues. The V end was cut by 7 bases, the J end by 6 bases, with 18 bases between. DNA of the CDR3: TGCAGTGTTCCCCCAGGGACTACTGATGGCTACACCTTA. This encodes CSVPPGTTDGYTL.

A single count supports this clonotype. One end of the junction does not line up with germline, which may come from a read error. The chain links TRBV6-5 to TRBJ2-6; 10 positions agree with TRBD2. Germline lookup yields CDR1 MNHEY and CDR2 SVGAGI. CDR3 length: 17 amino acids. The CDR3 DNA follows: TGTGCCAGCAGCCTAGCGGGAGCCAGCTCTGTGGCCAACGCCCTGCCTTTC. This translates into CASSLAGASSVANALPF.

Of note for this clonotype: The CDR3 does not end in the conserved phenylalanine or tryptophan, so this is likely a read error. The DNA is left out, because the CDR3 cannot be placed on it with certainty; the CDR3 is given as TCRdb lists it. This chain joins TRBV11-2 and TRBJ2-6; no check of the table's D call, TRBD1, against the DNA was made. Germline CDR1 and CDR2: SGHAT and FQNNGV. The CDR3 is made up of 19 amino acids, end residues included. The CDR3 sequence: CASSLVPRDRPSGVNVLIS.

About this clonotype: At one boundary the junction diverges from the germline segment, which might be a read error. This chain joins TRBV6-5 and TRBJ2-7, with D unclear. There are 14 residues in the CDR3. Germline loops: CDR1 MNHEY, CDR2 SVGAGI. CDR3 sequence: CASRYSGRSYEQYF. Here the CDR3 DNA reads TGTGCCAGCAGATACTCAGGACGGAGCTACGAGCAGTATTTC.

Only one count was recorded for this clonotype. At one end, the junction sequence differs from germline, possibly due to a read error. Here the CDR3 reads CATSDWDRPDMQYF. CDR3 nucleotides: TGTGCCACCAGTGACTGGGACAGACCAGATATGCAGTATTTT. This chain joins TRBV24-1 and TRBJ2-3; TRBD1 aligns across 7 bases. CDR3 length: 14 amino acids. The germline V gene has CDR1 KGHDR and CDR2 SFDVKD.

This chain connects TRBV10-3 to TRBJ2-3, with D perhaps matching TRBD1 (6 bases). CDR1 is ENHRY and CDR2 is SYGVKD in the germline V gene. The CDR3 runs to 14 residues. The CDR3: CSIKGVTPTDTQYF. The CDR3 region has the DNA TGTAGCATCAAGGGGGTTACTCCTACAGATACGCAGTATTTT.